Listed here are 5 T cell receptor beta chains from one sample, sequenced in a study of PD-L1 blockade in urothelial cancer. Profiling relied on immunoSEQ multiplex PCR, and the TCRdb table lists in-frame clones only, not all of them. The table lists about 38,000 clones, over 75% of them singletons. This specimen consisted of PBMCs, obtained around atezolizumab (anti-PD-L1) treatment. The receptor source for this set is a man aged 65-85 years with urothelial cancer.

The chain has TRBV15 and TRBJ1-5, with TRBD1 matching 7 bases. The CDR3 length is 18 residues. Trimming at V came to 0 bases and at J to 2 bases, leaving 10 bases not matched to a gene. Per the germline V gene, CDR1 is LNHNV and CDR2 is YYDKDF (reference sequence). CDR3 coding DNA: TGTGCCACCAGCAGAGAACGCGGAGGGGGCGCCGGCAATCAGCCCCAGCATTTT. Protein product: CATSRERGGGAGNQPQHF.

V usage is TRBV5-1 and J usage is TRBJ2-5; 7 bases align to TRBD2. Germline assignment: CDR1 SGHRS and CDR2 YFSETQ. V was clipped by 5 bases and J by 1 base; unmatched bases: 8. The CDR3 consists of 15 residues. The CDR3 nucleotides read TGCGCCAGCAGGAAAACGGGCGGGAGCCAAGAGACCCAGTACTTC. It codes for CASRKTGGSQETQYF.

The CDR3 protein is CASSLEGDSTDTQYF. In DNA, the CDR3 is TGTGCCAGCAGCTTAGAGGGAGACAGCACAGATACGCAGTATTTT. The chain carries TRBV7-9 and TRBJ2-3; D possibly corresponds to TRBD2 (5 bases). The CDR3 is made up of 15 amino acids. V dropped 1 base and J dropped 0 bases, with 8 bases sitting between them. Per germline, CDR1 SEHNR and CDR2 FQNEAQ (reference sequence).

The chain is built from TRBV28 and TRBJ1-2; TRBD1 matches 8 bases. This CDR3 has 17 amino acids. V was clipped by 6 bases and J by 4 bases; unmatched bases: 16. Germline CDR1 is MDHEN and CDR2 is SYDVKM. The CDR3 DNA sequence: TGTGCCAGCAGGGGAGACAGGGGAGCTTTTCGGGGCTATGGCTACACCTTC. Protein sequence: CASRGDRGAFRGYGYTF.

The genes are TRBV2 and TRBJ2-7; weak D call: TRBD2 (7 bases). Germline lookup yields CDR1 SNHLY and CDR2 FYNNEI. The CDR3 loop spans 15 amino acids. The V and J ends lost 9 bases and 2 bases respectively, with 20 bases between them. The CDR3 here is CASNEGEGGAYEQYF. Here the CDR3 DNA reads TGTGCCAGTAATGAGGGGGAGGGGGGGGCCTACGAGCAGTACTTC.